These 22 T cell receptor beta chains were all obtained from the same sample, sequenced in a study of blood T cell repertoires in COVID-19. Repertoires were generated with immunoSEQ multiplex PCR, while TCRdb's copy carries only in-frame clones and drops some. Of 150,000 to 200,000 clones in the sample, around 86% were seen once. The sequencing sample was made of peripheral blood. These receptors were taken from a young man with acute or convalescent COVID-19.

The rearrangement links TRBV2 to TRBJ2-7; tentatively, D is TRBD1 (5 bases). Germline values: CDR1 SNHLY, CDR2 FYNNEI. The ends were cut back, 5 bases at V and 5 bases at J, with 19 bases in the middle. This CDR3 spans 15 amino acids. CDR3 amino acids: CASSRQEPGNNEQYF. CDR3 coding DNA: TGTGCCAGCAGTCGTCAGGAGCCAGGGAATAACGAGCAGTACTTC.

The chain uses TRBV28 and TRBJ2-2, with TRBD2 identical over 11 bases. V lost 6 bases, J lost 4 bases, and 4 bases stayed unmatched. Germline V gene sequence: CDR1 MDHEN, CDR2 SYDVKM. This CDR3 contains 15 residues. CDR3 sequence: CASSDSGGATGELFF. As DNA, the CDR3 is TGTGCCAGCAGCGATAGCGGGGGGGCCACCGGGGAGCTGTTTTTT.

J is TRBJ2-2 and V is TRBV14, with D uncertain. The CDR3 contains 14 residues. CDR1 and CDR2 (germline): SGHDN, FVKESK. With 4 bases removed from V and 0 bases from J, the gap between germline ends came to 6 bases. DNA for the CDR3: TGTGCCAGCAGCCGCGAACCGAACACCGGGGAGCTGTTTTTT. This gives the protein CASSREPNTGELFF.

This clone was observed a handful of times. The chain employs TRBV9 and TRBJ1-4, with D possibly being TRBD1 (5 bases). The length of the CDR3 is 18 residues. V lost 3 bases to trimming and J lost 7 bases, with 25 bases between them. Germline loops: CDR1 SGDLS, CDR2 YYNGEE. CDR3 region: CASSEGGLGLGLGEKLFF. CDR3 in DNA: TGTGCCAGCAGCGAAGGAGGTCTGGGACTGGGACTGGGTGAAAAACTGTTTTTT.

The chain employs TRBV5-6 and TRBJ1-5; D gene unclear. The CDR3 has 14 amino acids. Trimming removed 4 bases at V and 3 bases at J, with 11 bases between. In germline, CDR1 is SGHDT, CDR2 YYEEEE. CDR3 nucleotides: TGTGCCAGCAGCCCGGGAGGGTTCAATCAGCCCCAGCATTTT. Its translation is CASSPGGFNQPQHF.

This chain uses TRBV6-5 with TRBJ2-7; TRBD1 aligns across 8 bases. V shed 6 bases and J 2 bases; nucleotides not matched to a gene: 6. CDR3 length: 14 amino acids. Germline CDR1 is MNHEY and CDR2 is SVGAGI. CDR3 region: CASRADRDTYEQYV. The DNA for the CDR3 is TGTGCCAGCAGAGCGGACAGGGATACCTACGAGCAGTACGTC.

The chain combines TRBV6-5 with TRBJ1-2; 8 nucleotides line up with TRBD1. CDR3 size: 13 residues. Germline V lookup: CDR1 MNHEY, CDR2 SVGAGI. The trim removed 7 bases at V and 6 bases at J, leaving 7 bases unmatched. In DNA, the CDR3 is TGTGCCAGCAACGGACAGGGAGGGCATGGCTACACCTTC. It codes for CASNGQGGHGYTF.

This chain's CDR3 is CASSALTGGTEAFF. CDR3 DNA sequence: TGTGCCAGCAGCGCCCTGACAGGAGGCACTGAAGCTTTCTTT. V gene TRBV9 combines with J gene TRBJ1-1, with D maybe TRBD1 (6 bases). There are 14 residues in the CDR3. Trimming took 3 bases from V and 4 from J, leaving 13 bases between them. Germline V lookup: CDR1 SGDLS, CDR2 YYNGEE. Drawing the rest from reference TRBV9 and TRBJ1-1, the complete variable domain is DSGVTQTPKHLITATGQRVTLRCSPRSGDLSVYWYQQSLDQGLQFLIQYYNGEERAKGNILERFSAQQFPDLHSELNLSSLELGDSALYFCASSALTGGTEAFFGQGTRLTVV.

The chain links TRBV4-1 to TRBJ1-3; D is undetermined. V lost 0 bases and J 0 bases, leaving 12 bases between the germline ends. The CDR3 consists of 17 residues. The germline V gene has CDR1 MGHRA and CDR2 YSYEKL. CDR3: CASSQDWPTRSGNTIYF. The DNA for the CDR3 is TGCGCCAGCAGCCAAGATTGGCCGACACGCTCTGGAAACACCATATATTTT.

The J gene is TRBJ2-3, the V gene TRBV20-1; D uncertain. Germline assignment: CDR1 DFQATT and CDR2 SNEGSKA (reference sequence). The CDR3 consists of 11 residues. Trimming took 4 bases from V and 4 from J, leaving 6 bases between them. The CDR3 nucleotides are TGCAGTGCTATCACGGCAGATACGCAGTATTTT. It translates to CSAITADTQYF.

V and J are TRBV2 and TRBJ2-1; weak D call: TRBD1 (5 bases). Germline V gene sequence: CDR1 SNHLY, CDR2 FYNNEI. The V and J ends lost 4 bases and 12 bases respectively, with 19 bases between them. The CDR3 sequence is 14 residues long. CDR3 sequence (DNA): TGTGCCAGCAGTGTTTATCGGGCCAGGGCGGTGCAGTTCTTC. It yields the protein CASSVYRARAVQFF.

This sequence joins TRBV19 and TRBJ2-3; D remains ambiguous. CDR3 size: 13 residues. V dropped 3 bases and J dropped 1 base, with 5 bases sitting between them. CDR1 LNHDA and CDR2 SQIVND come from the germline V gene (reference sequence). CDR3 residues: CASSIQGTDTQYF. CDR3 DNA sequence: TGTGCCAGTAGTATCCAGGGCACAGATACGCAGTATTTT.

This clone was counted once. The chain recombines TRBV11-2 with TRBJ2-1; no definite D call. Germline lookup yields CDR1 SGHAT and CDR2 FQNNGV. V was cut by 3 bases and J by 6 bases, with 6 bases left in between. The length of the CDR3 is 12 residues. CDR3: CASSFIPNEQFF. As DNA, the CDR3 is TGTGCCAGCAGCTTCATTCCCAATGAGCAGTTCTTC.

With respect to this clone: An end of the junction does not agree with germline; a read error may underlie this. The chain's CDR3 is CASSPPGLAGGLAKNIQYF. The CDR3 DNA follows: TGTGCCAGCTCTCCACCGGGACTAGCGGGGGGACTAGCCAAAAACATTCAGTACTTC. The chain uses TRBV18 and TRBJ2-4; 15 nucleotides agree with TRBD2. The germline gives CDR1 KGHSH, CDR2 LQKENI. This CDR3 comprises 19 residues.

The chain uses TRBV29-1 and TRBJ2-7; 9 bases are a match to TRBD1. This CDR3 is built from 13 residues. The V gene end was trimmed by 7 bases and the J gene end by 3 bases; junction bases not matched to a gene: 7. Germline V gene data show CDR1 as SQVTM and CDR2 as ANQGSEA. CDR3 nucleotides: TGCAGCGCTACTCGGGACAGGGACTACGAGCAGTACTTC. Translation: CSATRDRDYEQYF.

J is TRBJ2-5 and V is TRBV27, with a tentative D call TRBD2 (6 bases). V lost 5 bases to trimming and J lost 5 bases, with 12 bases between them. This CDR3 is 13 amino acids long. In germline, CDR1 is MNHEY, CDR2 SMNVEV (reference sequence). CDR3 amino acids: CASSPTSIETQYF. CDR3 bases: TGTGCCAGCAGTCCAACTAGCATCGAGACCCAGTACTTC.

CDR3 nucleotides: TGTGCCAGCAGCCCCATGGGGGGAAATCAGCCCCAGCATTTT. This encodes CASSPMGGNQPQHF. This chain links TRBV11-2 with TRBJ1-5; a weak D match, TRBD1 (5 bases). In germline, CDR1 is SGHAT, CDR2 FQNNGV. The V end lost 5 bases, the J end lost 4 bases, and 12 bases lay between the germline ends. The CDR3 has 14 amino acids.

V and J are TRBV3-1 (or the pseudogene TRBV3-2) and TRBJ2-1; D is unclear. Germline-derived CDR1 and CDR2 are LGHDT and YNNKEL (reference sequence). The CDR3 contains 14 residues. Deletions cut 0 bases from V and 6 bases from J, with 9 bases between. Here the CDR3 reads CASSQDALGNEQFF. The CDR3 DNA follows: TGTGCCAGCAGCCAAGACGCTCTAGGCAATGAGCAGTTCTTC.

This chain joins TRBV9 and TRBJ2-3; 12 positions match TRBD1. This CDR3 spans 19 amino acids. CDR1 is SGDLS, CDR2 YYNGEE, per germline. V was clipped by 1 base and J by 1 base; unmatched bases: 10. CDR3 in DNA: TGTGCCAGCAGCGTAACTCTACCGGGACAGGGGGCGGGCACAGATACGCAGTATTTT. Its protein is CASSVTLPGQGAGTDTQYF.

This chain uses TRBV7-9 with TRBJ1-3; D is uncertain. This CDR3 is 14 amino acids long. V was pared by 2 bases and J by 0 bases, with 5 bases between. Germline lookup yields CDR1 SEHNR and CDR2 FQNEAQ (reference sequence). The CDR3 DNA reads as TGTGCCAGCAGCTTATCCATCTCTGGAAACACCATATATTTT. Protein product: CASSLSISGNTIYF.

The chain is built from TRBV27 and TRBJ1-5, with 7 nucleotides matching TRBD1. The V segment lost 7 bases and the J segment 0 bases; nucleotides outside the gene matches: 6. The CDR3 sequence is 15 residues long. Germline lookup yields CDR1 MNHEY and CDR2 SMNVEV (reference sequence). The CDR3 nucleotides read TGTGCCAGCACCCCGGGACAGCATAGCAATCAGCCCCAGCATTTT. It codes for CASTPGQHSNQPQHF.

This clone was counted only a few times. The chain combines TRBV2 with TRBJ1-1; D ambiguous. V dropped 2 bases and J dropped 0 bases, with 7 bases sitting between them. The CDR3 contains 14 residues. Per the germline V gene, CDR1 is SNHLY and CDR2 is FYNNEI. For the CDR3, the DNA is TGTGCCAGCAGTGAAAACAGCCTGAACACTGAAGCTTTCTTT. This translates into CASSENSLNTEAFF.